This TCR beta chain was captured in a study of shared clonotypes between healthy human individuals. Across the whole study: Donor composition was a couple of women and a few men, aged 18 to 49. There were three CD4 naive, three CD4 memory, two CD8 naive and one CD8 memory plates per donor. Study findings and constraints: All-four-donor shared clonotypes had higher generation probabilities than non-shared clonotypes did. Tissues were not sampled, only blood, and their repertoires likely differ.

As concerns this clone: As yet, its antigen is unknown.

Trimming pared 3 bases from V and 0 bases from J, leaving 11 bases between. Looked up from germline, CDR1 is SGHVS and CDR2 is FQNEAQ. The CDR3 runs 15 residues. Repertoires were generated with immunoSEQ multiplex PCR, while TCRdb's copy carries only in-frame clones and drops some. Among 2 million to 2.5 million clones listed, 93% were seen once. Naive CD8 cells were CD45RO-negative, positively selected for CCR7, excluding terminally differentiated effector memory CD45RA+ cells. Sequencing input: naive CD8+ T cells from PBMCs. This TCR was recovered from a man between 18 and 35 years old in good health. Some clones in this sample may be carry-over from other donors' samples. The chain combines TRBV7-8 with TRBJ1-2, with D possibly TRBD1 on 6 matching bases. DNA of the CDR3: TGTGCCAGCAGCTTTGACAGGACTCCTAACTATGGCTACACCTTC. It translates to CASSFDRTPNYGYTF.